This T cell receptor beta chain was recovered during a study of blood T cell repertoires in COVID-19 (TCRdb year 2020). With respect to the entire study: Samples covering the acute and convalescent phases of COVID-19 were provided by collaborators in the United States, Italy and Spain. The prospective study material was composed of cDNA or gDNA derived from T cells, B-cell-depleted T cells, or PBMCs. The dataset comprised deeply sampled blood TCRbeta repertoires from subjects exposed to, actively infected with, or recovered from COVID-19. The repertoires were released in a freely available public database intended as a resource for research on the immune response to SARS-CoV-2. Samples were obtained from the ongoing ImmuneRACE study (first 160 participants) and from 1,254 subjects provided by 6 global collaborators. Nearly every sample came with metadata listing a de-identified subject ID, COVID-19 status, age in years and sex. Where HLA class I and class II types were available, the types were taken from metadata supplied by the sample provider, not from assay-based typing. General conclusions and limits of the study: How much clinical and demographic metadata was included differed by source and by participant, and the metadata was provided uncurated.

CDR1 is given as MNHEY and CDR2 as SMNVEV, both from the germline V gene (reference sequence). V loses 7 bases of germline sequence and J loses 7 bases, and the interval between the two ends is 14 bases. Reading from cysteine to phenylalanine, the CDR3 counts 13 amino acids. Only the CDR3 DNA stays, 39 bases, in frame from base 1. As regards this clone: Its specific antigen is unknown. No much larger clone exists at a distance of one base, and base qualities are not known.

TCRbeta CDR3 regions were amplified from genomic DNA by means of the immunoSEQ Assay, a bias-controlled multiplex PCR. As for the authors' bioinformatics: The number of nucleated cells in each sample was estimated by amplification of reference gene primers within the assay. To quantify the absolute abundance of each unique TCRbeta CDR3 rearrangement, sequence reads were collapsed and filtered. For each sample, productive Simpson clonality was calculated as the square root of Simpson's diversity index across productive rearrangements. This is the immuneACCESS table as TCRdb keeps it, with only in-frame sequences that have V and J called. A part of the clones is gone; compared with another copy, unresolved V genes explain less than half, and the rest is unexplained. From that table come the V and J calls and clone size; the DNA was used to work out D and trimming. The sample records 90,000 to 95,000 clones, approximately 90% of which are singletons. Of the sample, 4.8% falls within the top ten clones.

The collaborating institutions used their own protocols to collect whole blood in K2EDTA tubes. For TCRbeta analysis, collaborator samples were shipped as frozen whole blood, as isolated PBMCs, or as DNA extracted from either sample type. The sequence was collected from an elderly woman with active COVID-19. Sequencing was carried out using peripheral blood. Here the chain combines TRBV27 and TRBJ2-1; a tentative D match to TRBD2 spans 6 bases. At the DNA level, the sequence is TGTGCCAGCAAGGGAGCGGGTGTAAATGAGCAGTTCTTC. Its coded protein is CASKGAGVNEQFF.